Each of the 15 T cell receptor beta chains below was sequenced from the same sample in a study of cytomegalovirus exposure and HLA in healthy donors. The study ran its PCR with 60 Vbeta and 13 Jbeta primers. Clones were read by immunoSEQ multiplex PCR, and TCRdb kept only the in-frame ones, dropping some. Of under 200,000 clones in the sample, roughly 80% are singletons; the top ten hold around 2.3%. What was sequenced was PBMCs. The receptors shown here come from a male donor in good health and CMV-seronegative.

CDR3: CASSSGLVNTGELFF. As DNA, the CDR3 is TGCGCCAGCAGCTCGGGACTGGTAAACACCGGGGAGCTGTTTTTT. The chain has TRBV5-1 and TRBJ2-2, with a possible D match to TRBD2 (6 bases). The CDR3 totals 15 residues. Trimming took 3 bases from V and 2 from J, leaving 11 bases between them. Germline V gives CDR1 SGHRS, CDR2 YFSETQ.

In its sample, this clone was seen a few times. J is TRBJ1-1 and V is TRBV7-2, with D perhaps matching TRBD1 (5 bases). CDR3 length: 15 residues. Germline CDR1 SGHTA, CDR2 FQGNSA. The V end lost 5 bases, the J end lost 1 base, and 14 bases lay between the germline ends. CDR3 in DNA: TGTGCCAGCAGCACCCAGGGTTTCGGGAACACTGAAGCTTTCTTT. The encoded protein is CASSTQGFGNTEAFF.

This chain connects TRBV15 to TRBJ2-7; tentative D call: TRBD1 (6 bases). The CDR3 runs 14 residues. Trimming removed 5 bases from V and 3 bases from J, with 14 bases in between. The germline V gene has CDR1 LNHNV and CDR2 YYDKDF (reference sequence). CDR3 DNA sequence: TGTGCCACCAGCCCCCGTTCGACAGGCTACGAGCAGTACTTC. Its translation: CATSPRSTGYEQYF.

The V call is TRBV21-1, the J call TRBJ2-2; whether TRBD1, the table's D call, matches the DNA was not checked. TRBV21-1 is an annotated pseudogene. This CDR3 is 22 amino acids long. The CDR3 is CASSNRSVGKTDGTANTGELFF. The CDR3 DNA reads TGTGCCAGCAGCAATCGAAGCGTTGGGAAGACTGACGGGACAGCGAACACCGGGGAGCTGTTTTTT.

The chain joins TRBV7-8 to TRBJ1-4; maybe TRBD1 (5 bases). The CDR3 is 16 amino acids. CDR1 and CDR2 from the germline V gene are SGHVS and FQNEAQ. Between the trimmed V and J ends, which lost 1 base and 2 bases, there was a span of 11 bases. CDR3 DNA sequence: TGTGCCAGCAGCTTAGGCCGGGGACTGACTAATGAAAAACTGTTTTTT. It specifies CASSLGRGLTNEKLFF.

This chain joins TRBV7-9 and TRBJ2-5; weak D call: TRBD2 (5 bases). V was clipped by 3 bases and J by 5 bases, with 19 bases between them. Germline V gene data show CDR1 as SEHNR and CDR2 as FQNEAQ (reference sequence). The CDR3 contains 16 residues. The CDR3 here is CASSFTPLASRETQYF. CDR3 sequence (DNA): TGTGCCAGCAGCTTTACCCCCTTGGCTAGCCGTGAGACCCAGTACTTC.

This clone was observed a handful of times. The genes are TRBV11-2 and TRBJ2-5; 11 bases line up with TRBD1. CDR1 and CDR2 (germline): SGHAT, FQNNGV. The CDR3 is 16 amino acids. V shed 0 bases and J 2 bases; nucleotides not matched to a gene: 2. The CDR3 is CASSLDRDRGQETQYF. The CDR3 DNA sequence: TGTGCCAGCAGCTTAGATCGGGACAGGGGGCAAGAGACCCAGTACTTC.

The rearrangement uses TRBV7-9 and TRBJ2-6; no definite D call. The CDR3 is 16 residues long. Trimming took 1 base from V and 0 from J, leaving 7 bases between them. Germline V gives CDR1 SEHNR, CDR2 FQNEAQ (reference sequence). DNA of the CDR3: TGTGCCAGCAGCTTAGATCAGTACTCTGGGGCCAACGTCCTGACTTTC. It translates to CASSLDQYSGANVLTF. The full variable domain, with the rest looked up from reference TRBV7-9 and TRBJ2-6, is DTGVSQNPRHKITKRGQNVTFRCDPISEHNRLYWYRQTLGQGPEFLTYFQNEAQLEKSRLLSDRFSAERPKGSFSTLEIQRTEQGDSAMYLCASSLDQYSGANVLTFGAGSRLTVL.

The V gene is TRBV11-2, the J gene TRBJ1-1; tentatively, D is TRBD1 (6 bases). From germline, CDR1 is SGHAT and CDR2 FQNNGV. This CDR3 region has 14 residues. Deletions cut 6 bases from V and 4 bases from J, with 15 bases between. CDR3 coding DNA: TGTGCCAGCAGTCATCCAGGGGCCGGCACTGAAGCTTTCTTT. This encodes CASSHPGAGTEAFF. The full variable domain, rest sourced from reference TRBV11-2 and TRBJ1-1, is EAGVAQSPRYKIIEKRQSVAFWCNPISGHATLYWYQQILGQGPKLLIQFQNNGVVDDSQLPKDRFSAERLKGVDSTLKIQPAKLEDSAVYLCASSHPGAGTEAFFGQGTRLTVV.

The CDR3 region has the DNA TGTGCCAGCAGTCGAGGCGACTATGGCTACACCTTC. Translated: CASSRGDYGYTF. The chain links TRBV28 to TRBJ1-2; D ambiguous. V lost 5 bases, J lost 3 bases, and 7 bases lay in between. This CDR3 has 12 residues. Germline V gene data show CDR1 as MDHEN and CDR2 as SYDVKM.

The CDR3 region is CVRSPKNTGARMNTEAFF. The CDR3, as DNA: TGTGTCAGAAGCCCTAAAAATACAGGGGCCCGGATGAACACTGAAGCTTTCTTT. V is TRBV7-5 and J is TRBJ1-1; no check of the table's D call, TRBD1, against the DNA was made. TRBV7-5 is reported as a pseudogene. The CDR3 runs to 18 residues.

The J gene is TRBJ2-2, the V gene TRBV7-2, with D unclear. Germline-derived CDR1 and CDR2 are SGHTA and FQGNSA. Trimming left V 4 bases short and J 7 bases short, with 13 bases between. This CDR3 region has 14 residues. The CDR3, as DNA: TGTGCCAGCAGCTCGTGGGCCCCAGACGGGGAGCTGTTTTTT. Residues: CASSSWAPDGELFF.

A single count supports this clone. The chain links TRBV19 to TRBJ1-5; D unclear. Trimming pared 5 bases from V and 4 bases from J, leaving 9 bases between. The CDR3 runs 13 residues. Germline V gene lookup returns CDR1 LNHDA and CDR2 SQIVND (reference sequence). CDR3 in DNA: TGTGCCAGTAGTCCTAGAGAAAATCAGCCCCAGCATTTT. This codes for CASSPRENQPQHF.

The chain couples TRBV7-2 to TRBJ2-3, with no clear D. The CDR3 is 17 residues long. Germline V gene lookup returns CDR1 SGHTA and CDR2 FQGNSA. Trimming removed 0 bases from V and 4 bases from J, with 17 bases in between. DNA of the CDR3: TGTGCCAGCAGCTTAGCCCCGAGTTGGAGCACCGCAGATACGCAGTATTTT. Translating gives CASSLAPSWSTADTQYF.

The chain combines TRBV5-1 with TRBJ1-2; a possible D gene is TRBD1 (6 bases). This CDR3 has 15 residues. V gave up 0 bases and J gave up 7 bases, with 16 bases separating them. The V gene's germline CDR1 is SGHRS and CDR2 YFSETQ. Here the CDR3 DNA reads TGCGCCAGCAGCTTGGGGGCAGGGGCCTTCCCTGGCTACACCTTC. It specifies CASSLGAGAFPGYTF.